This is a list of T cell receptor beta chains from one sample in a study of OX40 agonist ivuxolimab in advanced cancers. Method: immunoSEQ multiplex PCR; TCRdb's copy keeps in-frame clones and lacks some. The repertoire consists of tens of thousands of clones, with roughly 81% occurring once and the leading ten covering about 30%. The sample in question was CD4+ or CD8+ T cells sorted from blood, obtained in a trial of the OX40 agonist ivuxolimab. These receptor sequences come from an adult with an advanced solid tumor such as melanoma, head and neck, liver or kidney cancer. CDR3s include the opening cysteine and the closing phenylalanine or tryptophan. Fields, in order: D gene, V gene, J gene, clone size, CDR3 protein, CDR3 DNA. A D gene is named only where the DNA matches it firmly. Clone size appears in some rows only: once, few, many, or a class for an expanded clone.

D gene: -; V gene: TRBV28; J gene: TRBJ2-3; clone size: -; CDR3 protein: CASSFIWAGSTDTQYF; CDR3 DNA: TGTGCCAGCAGTTTTATATGGGCAGGGTCCACAGATACGCAGTATTTT
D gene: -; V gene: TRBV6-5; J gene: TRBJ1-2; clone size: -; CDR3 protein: CASSHRGDTLFGYTF; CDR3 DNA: TGTGCCAGCTCCCATCGGGGGGACACTCTGTTTGGCTACACCTTC
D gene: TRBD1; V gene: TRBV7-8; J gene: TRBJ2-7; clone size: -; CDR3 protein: CASSLRGQGYEQYF; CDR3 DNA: TGTGCCAGCAGCCTCCGGGGACAGGGGTACGAGCAGTACTTC
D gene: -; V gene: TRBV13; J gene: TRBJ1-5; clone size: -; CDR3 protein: CASSLGAQPQHF; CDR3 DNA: TGTGCCAGCAGCTTAGGGGCTCAGCCCCAGCATTTT
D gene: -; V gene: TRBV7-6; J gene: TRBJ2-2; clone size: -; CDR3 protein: CASSLGGSTGELFF; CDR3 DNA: TGTGCCAGCAGCTTAGGTGGGAGTACCGGGGAGCTGTTTTTT
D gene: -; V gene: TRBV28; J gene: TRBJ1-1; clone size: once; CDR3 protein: CASSLLGLGNTEAFF; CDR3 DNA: TGTGCCAGCAGTCTTCTGGGACTGGGGAACACTGAAGCTTTCTTT
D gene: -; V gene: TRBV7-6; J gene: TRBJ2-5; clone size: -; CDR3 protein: CASSSSVYQETQYF; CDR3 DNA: TGTGCCAGCAGCTCCTCGGTCTACCAAGAGACCCAGTACTTC
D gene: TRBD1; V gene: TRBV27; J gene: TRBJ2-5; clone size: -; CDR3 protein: CASRSGTGDVETQYF; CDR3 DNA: TGTGCCAGCAGGTCCGGGACAGGGGATGTGGAGACCCAGTACTTC
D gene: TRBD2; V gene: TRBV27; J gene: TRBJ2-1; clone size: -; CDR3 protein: CASSLKREGEQFF; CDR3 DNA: TGTGCCAGCAGTTTGAAAAGGGAGGGCGAGCAGTTCTTC
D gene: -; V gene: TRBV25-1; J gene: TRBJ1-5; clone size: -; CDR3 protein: CASSERGDQPQHF; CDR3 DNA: TGTGCCAGCAGTGAACGGGGGGATCAGCCCCAGCATTTT
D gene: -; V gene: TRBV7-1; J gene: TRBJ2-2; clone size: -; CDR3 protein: CASEELFF; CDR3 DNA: TGTGCCAGCGAGGAGCTGTTTTTT
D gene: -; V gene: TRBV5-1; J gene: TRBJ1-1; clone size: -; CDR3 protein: CASSSGRTNTEAFF; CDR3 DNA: TGCGCCAGCAGCTCGGGACGGACGAACACTGAAGCTTTCTTT
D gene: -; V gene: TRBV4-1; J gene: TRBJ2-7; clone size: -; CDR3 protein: CASSQKVGGDSSYEQYF; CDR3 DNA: TGCGCCAGCAGCCAGAAAGTCGGGGGGGACAGCTCCTACGAGCAGTACTTC
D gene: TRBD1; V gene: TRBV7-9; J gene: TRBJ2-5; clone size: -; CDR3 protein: CASSTPTGVETQYF; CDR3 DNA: TGTGCCAGCAGCACTCCGACAGGGGTGGAGACCCAGTACTTC
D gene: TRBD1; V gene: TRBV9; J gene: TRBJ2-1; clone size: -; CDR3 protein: CASSVATGASGNEQFF; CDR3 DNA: TGTGCCAGCAGCGTAGCCACAGGGGCGTCTGGCAATGAGCAGTTCTTC
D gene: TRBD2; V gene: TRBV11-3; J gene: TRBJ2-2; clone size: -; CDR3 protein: CASSSGGADTGELFF; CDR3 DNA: TGTGCCAGCAGCTCCGGGGGGGCCGACACCGGGGAGCTGTTTTTT
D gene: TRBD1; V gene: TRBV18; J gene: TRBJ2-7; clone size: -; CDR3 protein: CASSPETGGYEQYF; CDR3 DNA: TGTGCCAGCTCACCAGAGACAGGGGGCTACGAGCAGTACTTC
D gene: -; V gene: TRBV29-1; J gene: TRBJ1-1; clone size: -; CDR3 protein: CSVEKGQPEAFF; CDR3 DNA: TGCAGCGTTGAAAAGGGGCAGCCTGAAGCTTTCTTT
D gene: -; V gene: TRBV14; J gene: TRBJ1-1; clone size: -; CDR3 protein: CASSQLLGNMNTEAFF; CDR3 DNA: TGTGCCAGCAGCCAATTACTAGGTAACATGAACACTGAAGCTTTCTTT
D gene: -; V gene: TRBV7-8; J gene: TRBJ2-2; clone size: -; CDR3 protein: CASSLSGARSGELFF; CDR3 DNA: TGTGCCAGCAGCTTATCAGGGGCACGGTCCGGGGAGCTGTTTTTT
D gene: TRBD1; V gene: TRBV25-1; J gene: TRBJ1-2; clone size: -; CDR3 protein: CASSLRTGRIYTF; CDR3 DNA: TGTGCCAGCAGTCTCCGGACAGGGAGAATCTACACCTTC
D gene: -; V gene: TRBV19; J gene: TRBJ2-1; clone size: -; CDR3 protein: CASSIGRNEQFF; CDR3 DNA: TGTGCCAGTAGTATCGGGAGAAACGAGCAGTTCTTC
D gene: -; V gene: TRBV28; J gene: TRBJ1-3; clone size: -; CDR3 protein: CASSFATGTMTGNTIYF; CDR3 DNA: TGTGCCAGCAGTTTTGCCACAGGGACAATGACTGGAAACACCATATATTTT
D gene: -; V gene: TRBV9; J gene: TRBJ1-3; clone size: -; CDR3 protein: CASGPGSGNTIYF; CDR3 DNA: TGTGCCAGCGGACCGGGGTCGGGAAACACCATATATTTT
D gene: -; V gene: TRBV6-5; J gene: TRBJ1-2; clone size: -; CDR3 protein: CASSYAAALGGYTF; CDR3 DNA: TGTGCCAGCAGTTACGCCGCGGCACTTGGTGGCTACACCTTC
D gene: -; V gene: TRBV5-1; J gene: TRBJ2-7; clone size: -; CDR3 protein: CASSWGTSRDLSYEQYF; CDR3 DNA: TGCGCCAGCAGCTGGGGAACTAGCCGAGACTTATCCTACGAGCAGTACTTC
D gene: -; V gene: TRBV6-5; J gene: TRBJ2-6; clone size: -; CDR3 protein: CASSYGNSGANVLTF; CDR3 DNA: TGTGCCAGCAGTTACGGCAACTCTGGGGCCAACGTCCTGACTTTC
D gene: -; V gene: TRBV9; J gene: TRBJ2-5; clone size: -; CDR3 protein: CASSPSGGLETQYF; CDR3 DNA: TGTGCCAGCAGCCCCAGCGGAGGGCTGGAGACCCAGTACTTC
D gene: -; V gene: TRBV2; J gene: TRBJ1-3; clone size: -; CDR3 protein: CASLTGNTIYF; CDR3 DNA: TGTGCCAGTTTGACAGGAAACACCATATATTTT
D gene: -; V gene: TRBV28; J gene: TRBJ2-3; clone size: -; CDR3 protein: CASEAATSTDTQYF; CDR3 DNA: TGTGCCAGCGAGGCTGCAACTAGCACAGATACGCAGTATTTT
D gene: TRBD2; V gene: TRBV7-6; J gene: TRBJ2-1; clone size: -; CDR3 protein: CASSLGTSGYNEQFF; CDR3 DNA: TGTGCCAGCAGCTTAGGGACTAGCGGTTACAATGAGCAGTTCTTC
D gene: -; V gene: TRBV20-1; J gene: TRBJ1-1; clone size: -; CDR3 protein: CSALPEAFF; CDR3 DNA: TGCAGTGCTCTCCCTGAAGCTTTCTTT
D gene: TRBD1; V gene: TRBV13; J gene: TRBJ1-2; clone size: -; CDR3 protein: CASSFPTPDRDSYTF; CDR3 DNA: TGTGCCAGCAGCTTCCCTACCCCGGACAGGGACAGCTACACCTTC
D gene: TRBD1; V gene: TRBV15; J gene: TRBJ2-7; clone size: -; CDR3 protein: CATSRGTGFSYEQYF; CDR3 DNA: TGTGCCACCAGCAGAGGGACAGGGTTCTCCTACGAGCAGTACTTC
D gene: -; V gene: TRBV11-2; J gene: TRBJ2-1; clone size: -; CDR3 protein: CASSFAGANEQFF; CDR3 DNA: TGTGCCAGCAGCTTTGCCGGGGCAAATGAGCAGTTCTTC